This TCR beta chain was identified in a study of post-analysis software for immune sequencing data. The study, taken as a whole, reports: Controls' normalized Chao1 diversity significantly exceeded that of multiple sclerosis patients. Co-batched samples clustered tightly together by F measure. Compared with controls, patients had more of 4 or 5 TRBV segments, including TRBV5-6, TRBV5-1 and TRBV20-1.

The authors incorporated unique molecular identifiers into the TCR beta cDNA libraries. The T cell input of roughly 0.9 to 11 million gave about 500,000 cDNA molecules. TCRdb re-called the PCR reads with MiXCR, one entry per CDR3 protein. The repertoire holds roughly 540,000 distinct CDR3 sequences, with 30% to 40% as singletons. In regard to this clonotype: The antigen is unknown.

Germline assignment: CDR1 ENHRY and CDR2 SYGVKD. This CDR3 is built from 12 residues. V gave up 4 bases and J gave up 3 bases, with 7 bases separating them. The sequence came from a girl aged 2 to 17 with multiple sclerosis. This sequence joins TRBV10-3 and TRBJ2-7; the D is unclear. Specimen: blood. The CDR3 DNA sequence: TGTGCCATCAGTGGGGTGGGCTACGAGCAGTACTTC. Translated, it gives CAISGVGYEQYF.